This T cell receptor (beta chain) was captured by sequencing in a study of blood T cell repertoires in COVID-19. Trimming at V came to 4 bases and at J to 1 base, leaving 6 bases not matched to a gene. CDR1 is SGHRS and CDR2 is YFSETQ in the germline V gene. The CDR3 length is 15 residues. As originally analysed: Estimates of nucleated cell counts were drawn from the amplification of reference gene primers. Sequencing used immunoSEQ multiplex PCR; TCRdb keeps in-frame clones, though not all of them. V, J and clone size derive from that table, while D and trimming were established from the DNA sequence. The sample holds 200,000 to 250,000 clones; roughly 80% are singletons and the top ten take under 11%.

The rearrangement links TRBV5-1 to TRBJ2-5; 8 bases line up with TRBD2. Sequenced: peripheral blood. This sequence was found in a woman older than 75 with acute or convalescent COVID-19. The CDR3 coding sequence is TGCGCCAGCAGCCCCGGGGGGGCCACCCAAGAGACCCAGTACTTC. The encoded protein is CASSPGGATQETQYF.